This T cell receptor (beta chain) was sequenced for a study of T-cell memory formation after mild COVID-19. Study outcomes and limitations: Whereas later expanders leaned CD4+, clones contracting day 15 to 85 showed a balanced CD4/CD8 makeup.

5'RACE primed from the constant segment yielded TCR alpha and TCR beta cDNA libraries bearing sample barcodes and UMIs. TCRdb ran MiXCR on the 5' RACE reads and lists one entry per CDR3 protein. Of around 65,000 distinct CDR3 sequences detected, 9.3% appear once; the ten largest clones hold 1.1%. Turning to this clonotype: Antigen: not known.

Per the germline V gene, CDR1 is LNHDA and CDR2 is SQIVND (reference sequence). The CDR3 extends over 18 amino acids. Trimming stripped 6 bases from V and 2 bases from J, with 23 bases between. The source material was PBMCs or a T cell subset sorted from them (not recorded which). This rearrangement joins TRBV19 to TRBJ1-5; D possibly corresponds to TRBD1 (6 bases). The TCR originated in a man between 18 and 29 years old who had mild COVID-19 (a few samples of this study predate the infection). Cell type and time point are not known. The chain's CDR3 is CASRGGRGEGNGNQPQHF. CDR3 DNA: TGTGCCAGTAGAGGAGGCAGGGGTGAGGGGAATGGCAATCAGCCCCAGCATTTT. Full variable domain (remainder filled in from reference TRBV19 and TRBJ1-5): DGGITQSPKYLFRKEGQNVTLSCEQNLNHDAMYWYRQDPGQGLRLIYYSQIVNDFQKGDIAEGYSVSREKKESFPLTVTSAQKNPTAFYLCASRGGRGEGNGNQPQHFGDGTRLSIL.